These 18 T cell receptor beta chains originate from one sample sequenced in a study of blood T cell repertoires in COVID-19. The data were produced by immunoSEQ multiplex PCR, yet TCRdb's version contains in-frame clones alone and is incomplete. The table has about 140,000 clones, approximately 80% seen once. The sequencing sample was made of PBMCs or T cells enriched from blood (not recorded which). The source is a young woman who had been exposed to COVID-19.

This sequence joins TRBV7-3 and TRBJ2-2; TRBD2 matches 8 bases. Looked up from germline, CDR1 is SGHTA and CDR2 is FQGTGA. The CDR3 runs 16 residues. V dropped 6 bases and J dropped 4; count of bases not matched to a gene: 10. The DNA of the CDR3 is TGTGCCAGCAGTCCTCCGGGAGGGACTGCCACCGGGGAGCTGTTTTTT. It yields the protein CASSPPGGTATGELFF.

V gene TRBV10-1 combines with J gene TRBJ2-1, with 14 nucleotides matching TRBD2. The CDR3 has 15 residues. The germline CDR1 and CDR2 sequences are WNHNN and SYGVQD (reference sequence). After removal of 2 bases from V and 10 bases from J, the junction contained 4 bases not matched to a gene. CDR3 region: CASSEGTSGSIEQFF. The CDR3 DNA sequence: TGCGCCAGCAGTGAGGGGACTAGCGGGAGTATAGAGCAGTTCTTC.

The chain carries TRBV28 and TRBJ1-5, with D maybe TRBD1 (6 bases). The CDR3 is made up of 16 amino acids. Germline-derived CDR1 and CDR2 are MDHEN and SYDVKM. V lost 2 bases, J lost 5 bases, and 16 bases lay in between. The DNA for the CDR3 is TGTGCCAGCAGTTTAACAGGGCCCAGGGTTTATCAGCCCCAGCATTTT. It is translated as CASSLTGPRVYQPQHF.

The chain is built from TRBV6-5 and TRBJ2-7; the match to TRBD1 covers 7 bases. The CDR3 sequence is 13 residues long. The germline CDR1 and CDR2 sequences are MNHEY and SVGAGI. V was clipped by 5 bases and J by 5 bases; unmatched bases: 6. CDR3 nucleotides: TGTGCCAGCAGTCGCAAACAGGGGAACGAGCAGTACTTC. It encodes CASSRKQGNEQYF.

The rearrangement links TRBV6-5 to TRBJ1-2; D is ambiguous. Germline values: CDR1 MNHEY, CDR2 SVGAGI. Between the trimmed V and J ends, which lost 6 bases and 4 bases, there was a span of 12 bases. This CDR3 spans 13 amino acids. The CDR3 coding sequence is TGTGCCAGCAGCTCCCTCGGAGGCTATGGCTACACCTTC. It is translated as CASSSLGGYGYTF.

This clone has a single count. This chain connects TRBV5-1 to TRBJ1-5; D is possibly TRBD1 (6 bases). The ends were cut back, 0 bases at V and 6 bases at J, with 13 bases in the middle. The CDR3 is 15 residues long. Germline CDR1 SGHRS, CDR2 YFSETQ. This CDR3 is CASSLEGQRGQPQHF. CDR3 DNA: TGCGCCAGCAGCTTGGAAGGACAGAGGGGTCAGCCCCAGCATTTT.

The chain carries TRBV30 and TRBJ2-3; no reliable D call. Germline assignment: CDR1 GTSNPN and CDR2 SVGIG (reference sequence). CDR3 size: 14 residues. V gave up 0 bases and J gave up 0 bases, with 7 bases separating them. CDR3: CAWSVQSSTDTQYF. The CDR3 DNA reads as TGTGCCTGGAGTGTACAATCTAGCACAGATACGCAGTATTTT.

The gene calls are TRBV25-1 and TRBJ1-4; TRBD1 matches at 8 bases. The CDR3 is 14 amino acids. The V segment lost 6 bases and the J segment 1 base; nucleotides outside the gene matches: 1. Germline CDR1 is MGHDK and CDR2 is SYGVNS. The CDR3 loop is CASRDRGTNEKLFF. The CDR3 bases are TGTGCCAGCAGAGACAGGGGAACTAATGAAAAACTGTTTTTT. The complete variable domain, with remaining parts taken from reference TRBV25-1 and TRBJ1-4, reads EADIYQTPRYLVIGTGKKITLECSQTMGHDKMYWYQQDPGMELHLIHYSYGVNSTEKGDLSSESTVSRIRTEHFPLTLESARPSHTSQYLCASRDRGTNEKLFFGSGTQLSVL.

The chain links TRBV6-2 or TRBV6-3 to TRBJ1-2; a possible D gene is TRBD1 (6 bases). The germline V gene has CDR1 MNHEY and CDR2 SVGEGT. The ends were cut back, 5 bases at V and 4 bases at J, with 20 bases in the middle. The CDR3 is made up of 16 amino acids. In nucleotides, the CDR3 is TGTGCCAGCAGTGCCGGACAGCGAACGACTGGCTATGGCTACACCTTC. This encodes CASSAGQRTTGYGYTF.

This clone was seen once. This chain uses TRBV27 with TRBJ1-1; D remains ambiguous. The CDR3 has 13 amino acids. V lost 4 bases and J 1 base, leaving 7 bases between the germline ends. From germline, CDR1 is MNHEY and CDR2 SMNVEV (reference sequence). CDR3 sequence: CASSYFPNTEAFF. The DNA of the CDR3 is TGTGCCAGCAGTTACTTTCCGAACACTGAAGCTTTCTTT.

This clone was seen just once. The chain has TRBV19 and TRBJ1-2, with TRBD1 matching over 7 bases. V lost 4 bases, J lost 4 bases, and 12 bases stayed unmatched. This CDR3 comprises 16 residues. From germline, CDR1 is LNHDA and CDR2 SQIVND (reference sequence). The CDR3 DNA reads as TGTGCCAGTAGTACCACTCGACAGGGCAACAGCTATGGCTACACCTTC. It translates to CASSTTRQGNSYGYTF.

The chain recombines TRBV7-8 with TRBJ1-5; 7 bases are a match to TRBD1. CDR3 length equals 15 residues. CDR1 and CDR2 from the germline V gene are SGHVS and FQNEAQ. V shed 5 bases, J shed 4 bases, and the junction held 8 bases outside the gene matches. The DNA for the CDR3 is TGTGCCAGCAGCGCCCGGGACAGCACGAATCAGCCCCAGCATTTT. Protein: CASSARDSTNQPQHF. The full variable domain, its missing parts supplied by reference TRBV7-8 and TRBJ1-5, is GAGVSQSPRYKVAKRGQDVALRCDPISGHVSLFWYQQALGQGPEFLTYFQNEAQLDKSGLPSDRFFAERPEGSVSTLKIQRTQQEDSAVYLCASSARDSTNQPQHFGDGTRLSIL.

This rearrangement joins TRBV27 to TRBJ1-3; D unresolved. Per germline, CDR1 MNHEY and CDR2 SMNVEV (reference sequence). Trimming took off 8 bases at V and 1 base at J, with 9 bases between the two ends. CDR3 length: 13 residues. CDR3 nucleotide sequence: TGTGCCAGCGGGAGCCAGTCTGGAAACACCATATATTTT. Its protein product is CASGSQSGNTIYF.

The chain links TRBV2 to TRBJ2-3; 12 nucleotides match TRBD2. The germline CDR1 and CDR2 sequences are SNHLY and FYNNEI. The CDR3 covers 16 residues. V shed 6 bases and J 2 bases; nucleotides not matched to a gene: 6. Here the CDR3 DNA reads TGTGCCAGCAGATTCGGACTAGCGGGACTCACAGATACGCAGTATTTT. Translating it yields CASRFGLAGLTDTQYF.

The chain carries TRBV5-8 and TRBJ1-4; maybe TRBD1 (5 bases). The germline V and J ends were trimmed by 4 bases and 4 bases, with 11 bases remaining between them. CDR1 is SGHTS and CDR2 is YDEGEE in the germline V gene. This CDR3 comprises 14 residues. The DNA for the CDR3 is TGTGCCAGCAGCCGGGGGTTTGGTAATGAAAAACTGTTTTTT. Translated: CASSRGFGNEKLFF.

V gene TRBV9 combines with J gene TRBJ1-3, with 7 bases aligning to TRBD1. The CDR3 is 16 amino acids. Losses at the gene ends were 0 bases for V and 2 bases for J; bases not matched to a gene: 5. CDR1 is SGDLS and CDR2 is YYNGEE in the germline V gene. The CDR3 sequence: CASSVAPTGPGNTIYF. The CDR3 DNA sequence: TGTGCCAGCAGCGTAGCACCGACAGGGCCTGGAAACACCATATATTTT.

The rearrangement links TRBV19 to TRBJ1-5, with D uncertain. V gave up 1 base and J gave up 0 bases, with 19 bases separating them. Germline loops: CDR1 LNHDA, CDR2 SQIVND (reference sequence). The CDR3 spans 19 residues. The DNA for the CDR3 is TGTGCCAGTAGTATAGGGTCGAGGGCCTTGCCTTATAGCAATCAGCCCCAGCATTTT. This translates into CASSIGSRALPYSNQPQHF. Complete variable domain (other parts from reference TRBV19 and TRBJ1-5): DGGITQSPKYLFRKEGQNVTLSCEQNLNHDAMYWYRQDPGQGLRLIYYSQIVNDFQKGDIAEGYSVSREKKESFPLTVTSAQKNPTAFYLCASSIGSRALPYSNQPQHFGDGTRLSIL.

The chain has TRBV7-9 and TRBJ1-4; D is ambiguous. The CDR3 loop spans 14 amino acids. V was pared by 0 bases and J by 6 bases, with 8 bases between. CDR1 and CDR2 (germline): SEHNR, FQNEAQ (reference sequence). The CDR3 loop reads CASSLARSDEKLFF. The CDR3 DNA reads as TGTGCCAGCAGCTTAGCACGGTCCGATGAAAAACTGTTTTTT.